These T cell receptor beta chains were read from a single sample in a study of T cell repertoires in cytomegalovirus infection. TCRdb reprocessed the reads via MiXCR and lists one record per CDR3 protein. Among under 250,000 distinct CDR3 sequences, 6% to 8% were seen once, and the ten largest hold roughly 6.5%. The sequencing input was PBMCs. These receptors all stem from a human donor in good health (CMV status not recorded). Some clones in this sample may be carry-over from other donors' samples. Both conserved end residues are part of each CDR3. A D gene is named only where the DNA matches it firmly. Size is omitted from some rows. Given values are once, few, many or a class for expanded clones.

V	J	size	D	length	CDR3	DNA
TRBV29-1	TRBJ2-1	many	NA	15	CSVGGVRDLYNEQFF	TGCAGCGTTGGGGGGGTGAGGGACTTATACAATGAGCAGTTCTTC
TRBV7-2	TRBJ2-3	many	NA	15	CASSSRGYPTDTQYF	TGTGCCAGCAGCTCCCGGGGGTACCCCACAGATACGCAGTATTTT
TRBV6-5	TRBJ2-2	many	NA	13	CAIREGGTGELFF	TGTGCCATCCGCGAAGGGGGGACCGGGGAGCTGTTTTTT
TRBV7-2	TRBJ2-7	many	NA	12	CASAAGFHEQYF	TGTGCCAGCGCGGCAGGGTTTCACGAGCAGTACTTC
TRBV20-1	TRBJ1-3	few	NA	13	CSAPGQGRNTIYF	TGCAGTGCCCCAGGGCAGGGTAGAAACACCATATATTTT
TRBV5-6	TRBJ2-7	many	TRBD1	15	CASSSLWTGQYEQYF	TGTGCCAGCAGCTCCCTTTGGACAGGGCAATACGAGCAGTACTTC
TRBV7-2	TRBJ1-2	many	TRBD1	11	CASRQGDGYTF	TGTGCCAGCAGACAGGGGGACGGCTACACCTTC
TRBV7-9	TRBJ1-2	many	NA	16	CASSLAPTGVNYGYTF	TGTGCCAGCAGCTTAGCCCCGACAGGAGTTAACTATGGCTACACCTTC
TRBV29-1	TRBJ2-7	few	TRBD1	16	CSVEDLGQDLSYEQYF	TGCAGCGTTGAAGATTTGGGACAGGATCTCTCCTACGAGCAGTACTTC
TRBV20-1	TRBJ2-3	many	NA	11	CSAPVTDTQYF	TGCAGTGCTCCTGTTACAGATACGCAGTATTTT
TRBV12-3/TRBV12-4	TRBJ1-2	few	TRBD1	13	CASGLTGSYGYTF	TGTGCCAGCGGACTGACAGGGTCGTATGGCTACACCTTC
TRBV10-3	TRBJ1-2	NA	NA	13	CAIRTGRAYGYTF	TGTGCCATCAGAACAGGGAGGGCCTATGGCTACACCTTC
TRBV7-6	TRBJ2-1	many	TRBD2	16	CASSSPKLAGDDEQFF	TGTGCCAGCAGCTCCCCTAAGCTAGCGGGGGATGATGAGCAGTTCTTC
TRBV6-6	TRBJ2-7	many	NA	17	CASSYPRGQGRSYEQYF	TGTGCCAGCAGTTACCCCCGCGGGCAGGGACGCTCCTACGAGCAGTACTTC
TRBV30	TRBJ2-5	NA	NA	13	CAPVVSGQETQYF	TGTGCCCCGGTGGTCAGCGGCCAAGAGACCCAGTACTTC
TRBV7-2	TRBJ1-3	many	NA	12	CASSLGVNTIYF	TGTGCCAGCAGCTTAGGGGTAAACACCATATATTTT
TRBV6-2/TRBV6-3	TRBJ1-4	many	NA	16	CASRTIPKGRNEKLFF	TGTGCCAGCCGAACCATTCCAAAGGGCCGTAATGAAAAACTGTTTTTT
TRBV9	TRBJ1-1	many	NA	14	CASSVGDLRTEAFF	TGTGCCAGCAGCGTAGGGGACCTGAGGACTGAAGCTTTCTTT
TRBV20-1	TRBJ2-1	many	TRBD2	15	CSVGGGQSSYNEQFF	TGCAGTGTCGGGGGGGGGCAAAGCTCCTACAATGAGCAGTTCTTC
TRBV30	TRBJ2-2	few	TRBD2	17	CACFPPGLVTYTGELFF	TGTGCCTGCTTCCCACCGGGACTAGTGACCTACACCGGGGAGCTGTTTTTT
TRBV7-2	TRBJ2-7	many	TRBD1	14	CASSRDRVSYEQYF	TGTGCCAGCAGCCGCGACAGGGTAAGCTACGAGCAGTACTTC
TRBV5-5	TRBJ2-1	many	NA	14	CASSHGGGPNEQFF	TGTGCCAGCAGCCACGGAGGGGGGCCCAATGAGCAGTTCTTC
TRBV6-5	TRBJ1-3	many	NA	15	CASSYSAVYGNTIYF	TGTGCCAGCAGTTACTCGGCAGTGTACGGAAACACCATATATTTT
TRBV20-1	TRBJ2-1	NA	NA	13	CSARGPIYNEQFF	TGCAGTGCTAGAGGACCAATCTACAATGAGCAGTTCTTC
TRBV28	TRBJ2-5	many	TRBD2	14	CASSRNGLDSTQYF	TGTGCCAGCAGCCGGAACGGACTAGATTCGACCCAGTACTTC
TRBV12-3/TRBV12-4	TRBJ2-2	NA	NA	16	CASSPEVGEATGELFF	TGTGCCAGCAGTCCAGAAGTAGGGGAGGCCACCGGGGAGCTGTTTTTT
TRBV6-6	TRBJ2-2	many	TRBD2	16	CASTILAGGYTGELFF	TGTGCCAGCACTATTCTAGCGGGGGGTTACACCGGGGAGCTGTTTTTT
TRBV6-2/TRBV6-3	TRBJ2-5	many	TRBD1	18	CASSPHRGPFRRQETQYF	TGTGCCAGCAGTCCTCACAGGGGGCCCTTTCGACGGCAAGAGACCCAGTACTTC
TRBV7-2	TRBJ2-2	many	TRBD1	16	CASSLLTGGLSGELFF	TGTGCCAGCAGCCTGTTGACAGGGGGCTTATCCGGGGAGCTGTTTTTT
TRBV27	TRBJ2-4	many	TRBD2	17	CASSLSGTSGAKNIQYF	TGTGCCAGCAGTTTATCCGGGACTAGCGGGGCCAAAAACATTCAGTACTTC
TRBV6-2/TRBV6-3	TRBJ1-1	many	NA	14	CASGIGGENTEAFF	TGTGCCAGTGGGATTGGAGGCGAGAACACTGAAGCTTTCTTT
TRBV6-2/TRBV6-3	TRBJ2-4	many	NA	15	CASSYSAESLNIQYF	TGTGCCAGCAGTTACTCAGCGGAATCCTTAAACATTCAGTACTTC
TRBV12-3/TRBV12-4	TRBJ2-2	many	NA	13	CASWSREVGELFF	TGTGCCAGCTGGTCCAGGGAGGTCGGGGAGCTGTTTTTT
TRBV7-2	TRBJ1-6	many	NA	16	CASSIAWQGVGSPLHF	TGTGCCAGCAGCATCGCGTGGCAGGGTGTAGGCTCACCCCTCCACTTT
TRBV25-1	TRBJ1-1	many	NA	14	CASSPRGLRTEAFF	TGTGCCAGCAGTCCGAGGGGTCTGAGGACTGAAGCTTTCTTT
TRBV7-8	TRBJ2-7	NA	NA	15	CASSLEGLLRYEQYF	TGTGCCAGCAGCTTAGAGGGGTTATTGAGGTACGAGCAGTACTTC
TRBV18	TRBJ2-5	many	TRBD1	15	CASSPRTGVRETQYF	TGTGCCAGCTCACCTCGGACAGGGGTGAGGGAGACCCAGTACTTC
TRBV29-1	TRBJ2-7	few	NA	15	CSVETPTLRGGEQYF	TGCAGCGTTGAGACGCCAACACTCCGGGGCGGGGAGCAGTACTTC
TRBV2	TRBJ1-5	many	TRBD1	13	CASSVQGDQPQHF	TGTGCCAGCAGTGTACAGGGGGATCAGCCCCAGCATTTT
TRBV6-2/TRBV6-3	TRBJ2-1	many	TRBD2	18	CASSYSMLAGGAYNEQFF	TGTGCCAGCAGTTACTCGATGTTAGCGGGGGGGGCCTACAATGAGCAGTTCTTC
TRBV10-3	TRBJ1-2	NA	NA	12	CAISDAGAGYTF	TGTGCCATCAGTGACGCGGGGGCCGGCTACACCTTC
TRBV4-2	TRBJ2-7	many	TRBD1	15	CASSRTGTGGYEQYF	TGTGCCAGCAGCCGAACCGGGACAGGGGGCTACGAGCAGTACTTC
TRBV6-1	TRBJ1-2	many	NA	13	CASSSGINYGYTF	TGTGCCAGCAGTTCAGGGATTAACTATGGCTACACCTTC
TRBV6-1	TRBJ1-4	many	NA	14	CASRLDRRGEKLFF	TGTGCCAGCAGACTAGACAGGCGCGGAGAAAAACTGTTTTTT
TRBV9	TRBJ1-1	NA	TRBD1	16	CASSVGQGAVNTEAFF	TGTGCCAGCAGCGTAGGGCAGGGGGCCGTGAACACTGAAGCTTTCTTT
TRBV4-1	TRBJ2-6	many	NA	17	CASSQASGISGANVLTF	TGCGCCAGCAGCCAGGCCAGCGGTATCTCTGGGGCCAACGTCCTGACTTTC
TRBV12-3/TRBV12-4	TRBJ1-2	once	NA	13	CASSPGGLGGYTF	TGTGCCAGCAGTCCCGGGGGTCTCGGAGGCTACACCTTC
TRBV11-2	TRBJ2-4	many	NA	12	CASRTFSGLKYF	TGTGCCAGCAGGACCTTCTCGGGTTTAAAGTACTTC
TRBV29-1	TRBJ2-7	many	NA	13	CSVVADRTYEQYF	TGCAGCGTCGTGGCGGACAGAACCTACGAGCAGTACTTC
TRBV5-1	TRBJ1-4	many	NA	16	CASSFAFDRSNEKLFF	TGCGCCAGCAGCTTTGCCTTTGACAGGTCGAATGAAAAACTGTTTTTT
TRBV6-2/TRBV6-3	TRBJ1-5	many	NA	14	CASTEDRTKAPQHF	TGTGCCAGCACTGAGGACAGAACCAAGGCGCCCCAGCATTTT
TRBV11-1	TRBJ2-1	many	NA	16	CASSLAYSPNDNEQFF	TGTGCCAGCAGCTTAGCTTACTCTCCGAACGACAATGAGCAGTTCTTC
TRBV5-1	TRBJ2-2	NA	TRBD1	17	CASSSGQGALRAGVLFF	TGCGCCAGCAGCTCCGGACAGGGGGCCTTAAGGGCCGGGGTGCTGTTTTTT
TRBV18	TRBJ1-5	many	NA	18	CASSPFASGGLGNQPQHF	TGTGCCAGCTCACCATTCGCATCCGGGGGACTCGGCAATCAGCCCCAGCATTTT
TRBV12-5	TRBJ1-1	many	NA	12	CASGRRSTEAFF	TGTGCTAGTGGCCGCCGGAGCACTGAAGCTTTCTTT
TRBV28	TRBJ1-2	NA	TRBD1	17	CASSLPGGQGGRIGYTF	TGTGCCAGCAGCCTACCCGGGGGACAGGGGGGGAGGATTGGCTACACCTTC
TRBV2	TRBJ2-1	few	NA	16	CASSEALPTSYNEQFF	TGTGCCAGCAGTGAAGCGCTGCCTACTTCCTACAATGAGCAGTTCTTC